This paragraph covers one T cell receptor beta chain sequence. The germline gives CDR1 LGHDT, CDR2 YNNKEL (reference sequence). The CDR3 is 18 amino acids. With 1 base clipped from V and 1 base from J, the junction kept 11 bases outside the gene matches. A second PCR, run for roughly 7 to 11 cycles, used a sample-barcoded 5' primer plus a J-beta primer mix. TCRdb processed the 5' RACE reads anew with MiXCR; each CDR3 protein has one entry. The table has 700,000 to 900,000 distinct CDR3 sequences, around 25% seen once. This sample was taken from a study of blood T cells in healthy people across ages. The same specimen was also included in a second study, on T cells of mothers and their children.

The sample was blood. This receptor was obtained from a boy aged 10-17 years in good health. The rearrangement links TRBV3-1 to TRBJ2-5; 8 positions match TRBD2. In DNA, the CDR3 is TGTGCCAGCAGCCAAGGGAAACAGGGCGGGGGGCTCCAAGAGACCCAGTACTTC. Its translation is CASSQGKQGGGLQETQYF.